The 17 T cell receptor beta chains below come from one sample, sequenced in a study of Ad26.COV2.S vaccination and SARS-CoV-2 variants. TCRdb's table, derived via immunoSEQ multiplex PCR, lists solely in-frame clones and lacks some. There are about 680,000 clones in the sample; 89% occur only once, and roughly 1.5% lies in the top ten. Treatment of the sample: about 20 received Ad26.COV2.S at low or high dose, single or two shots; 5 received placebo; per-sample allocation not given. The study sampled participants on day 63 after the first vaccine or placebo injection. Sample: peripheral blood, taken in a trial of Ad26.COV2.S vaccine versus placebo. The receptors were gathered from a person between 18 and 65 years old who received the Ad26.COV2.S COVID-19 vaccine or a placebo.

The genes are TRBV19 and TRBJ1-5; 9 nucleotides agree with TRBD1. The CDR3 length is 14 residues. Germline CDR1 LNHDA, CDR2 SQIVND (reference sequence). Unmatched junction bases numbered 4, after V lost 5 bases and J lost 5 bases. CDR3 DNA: TGTGCCAGTAGTCCTGACAGGGGGGATCAGCCCCAGCATTTT. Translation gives CASSPDRGDQPQHF.

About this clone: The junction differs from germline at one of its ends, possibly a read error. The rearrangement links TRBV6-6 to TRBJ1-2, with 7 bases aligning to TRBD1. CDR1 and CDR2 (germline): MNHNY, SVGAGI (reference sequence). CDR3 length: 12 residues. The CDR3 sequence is CASRQRGGDWSF. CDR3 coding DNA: TGTGCCAGCAGACAGAGAGGGGGCGACTGGTCCTTC.

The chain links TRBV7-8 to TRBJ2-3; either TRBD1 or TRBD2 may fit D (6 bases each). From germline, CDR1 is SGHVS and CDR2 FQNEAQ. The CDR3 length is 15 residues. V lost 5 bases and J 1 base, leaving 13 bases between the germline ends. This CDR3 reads CASSVSGARTDTQYF. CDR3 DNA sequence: TGTGCCAGCAGCGTATCGGGGGCCCGCACAGATACGCAGTATTTT.

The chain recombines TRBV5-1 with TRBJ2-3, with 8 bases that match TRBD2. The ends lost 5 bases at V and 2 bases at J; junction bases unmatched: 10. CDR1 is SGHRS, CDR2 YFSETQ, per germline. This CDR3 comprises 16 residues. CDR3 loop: CASSFSLAEPTDTQYF. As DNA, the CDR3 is TGCGCCAGCAGTTTCTCACTAGCGGAACCCACAGATACGCAGTATTTT.

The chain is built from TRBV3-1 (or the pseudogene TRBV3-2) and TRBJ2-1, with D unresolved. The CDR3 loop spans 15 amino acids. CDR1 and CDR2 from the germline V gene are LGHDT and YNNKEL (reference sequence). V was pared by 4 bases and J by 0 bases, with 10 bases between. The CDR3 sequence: CASSRTESSYNEQFF. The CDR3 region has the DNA TGTGCCAGCAGCCGAACAGAGAGCTCCTACAATGAGCAGTTCTTC.

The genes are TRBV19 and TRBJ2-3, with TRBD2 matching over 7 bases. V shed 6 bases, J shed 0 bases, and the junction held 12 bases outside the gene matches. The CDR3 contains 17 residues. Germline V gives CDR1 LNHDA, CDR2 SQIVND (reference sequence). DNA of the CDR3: TGTGCCAGTAGGCCCTTAGGTAGCGGGCATAGCACAGATACGCAGTATTTT. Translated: CASRPLGSGHSTDTQYF.

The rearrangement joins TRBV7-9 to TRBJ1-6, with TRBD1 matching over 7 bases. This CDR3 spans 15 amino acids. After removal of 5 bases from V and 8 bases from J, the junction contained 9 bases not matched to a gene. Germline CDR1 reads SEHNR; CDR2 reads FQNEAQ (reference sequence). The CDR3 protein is CASSIRQGRDSPLHF. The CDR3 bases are TGTGCCAGCAGCATCAGACAGGGACGAGATTCACCCCTCCACTTT.

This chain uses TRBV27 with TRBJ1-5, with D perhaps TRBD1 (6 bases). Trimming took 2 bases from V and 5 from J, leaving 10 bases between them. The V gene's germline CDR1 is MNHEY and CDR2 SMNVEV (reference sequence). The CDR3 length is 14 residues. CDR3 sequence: CASSLEQGHQPQHF. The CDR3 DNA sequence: TGTGCCAGCAGTTTAGAACAGGGACATCAGCCCCAGCATTTT.

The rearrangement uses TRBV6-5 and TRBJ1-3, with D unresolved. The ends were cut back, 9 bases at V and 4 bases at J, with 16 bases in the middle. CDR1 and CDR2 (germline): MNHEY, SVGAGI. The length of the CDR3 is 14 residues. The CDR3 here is CASSPFLSGNTIYF. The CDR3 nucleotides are TGTGCCAGTAGCCCCTTCTTATCCGGAAACACCATATATTTT.

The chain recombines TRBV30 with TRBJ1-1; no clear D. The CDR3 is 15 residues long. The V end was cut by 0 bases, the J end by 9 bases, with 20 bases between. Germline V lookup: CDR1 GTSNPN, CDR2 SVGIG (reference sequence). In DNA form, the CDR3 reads TGTGCCTGGAGTGTCCCCTCAGTGGGTCAAGACCAAGCTTTCTTT. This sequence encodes CAWSVPSVGQDQAFF.

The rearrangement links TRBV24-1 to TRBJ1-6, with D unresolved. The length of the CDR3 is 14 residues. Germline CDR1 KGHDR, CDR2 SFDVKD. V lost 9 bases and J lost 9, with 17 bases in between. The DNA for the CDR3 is TGTGCCACCCAAAAGGGCCCGGACGGTTCACCCCTCCACTTT. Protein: CATQKGPDGSPLHF.

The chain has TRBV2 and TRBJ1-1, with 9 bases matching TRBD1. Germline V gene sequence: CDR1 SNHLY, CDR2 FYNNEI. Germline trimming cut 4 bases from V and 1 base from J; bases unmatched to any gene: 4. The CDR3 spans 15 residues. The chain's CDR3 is CASSGDRAKNTEAFF. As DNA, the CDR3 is TGTGCCAGCAGTGGGGACAGGGCCAAGAACACTGAAGCTTTCTTT.

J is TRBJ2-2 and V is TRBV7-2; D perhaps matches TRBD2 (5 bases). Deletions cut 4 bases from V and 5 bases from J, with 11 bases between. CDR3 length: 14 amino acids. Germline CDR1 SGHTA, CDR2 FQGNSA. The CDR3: CASSYSGYTGELFF. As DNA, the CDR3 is TGTGCCAGCAGCTACAGCGGATATACCGGGGAGCTGTTTTTT.

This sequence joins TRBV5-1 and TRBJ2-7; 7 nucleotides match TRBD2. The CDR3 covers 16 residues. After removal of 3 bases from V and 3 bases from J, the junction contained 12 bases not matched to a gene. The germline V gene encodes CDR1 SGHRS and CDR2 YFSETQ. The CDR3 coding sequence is TGCGCCAGCAGCTGGGGCGGGGGATCAACCAGCTACGAGCAGTACTTC. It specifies CASSWGGGSTSYEQYF.

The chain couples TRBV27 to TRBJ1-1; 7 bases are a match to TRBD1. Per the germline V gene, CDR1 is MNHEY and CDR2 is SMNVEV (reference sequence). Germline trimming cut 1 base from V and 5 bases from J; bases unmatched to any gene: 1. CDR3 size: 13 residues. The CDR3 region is CASSLWGQTEAFF. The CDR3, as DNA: TGTGCCAGCAGTTTATGGGGACAGACTGAAGCTTTCTTT.

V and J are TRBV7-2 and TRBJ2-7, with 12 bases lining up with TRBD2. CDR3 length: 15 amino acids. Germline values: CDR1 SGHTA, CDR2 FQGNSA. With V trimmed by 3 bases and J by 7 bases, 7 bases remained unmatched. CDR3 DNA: TGTGCCAGCAGCTTCGCTAGCGGGAGGGTGTTGGAGCAGTACTTC. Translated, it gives CASSFASGRVLEQYF.

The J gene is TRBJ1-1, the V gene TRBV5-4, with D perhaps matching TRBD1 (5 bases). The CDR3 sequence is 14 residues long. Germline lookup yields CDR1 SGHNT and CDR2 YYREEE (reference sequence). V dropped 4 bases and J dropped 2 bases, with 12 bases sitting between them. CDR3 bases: TGTGCCAGCAGCCCGAAGACAGATAACACTGAAGCTTTCTTT. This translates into CASSPKTDNTEAFF.